Listed below are T cell receptor beta chains from one sample, sequenced in a study of CD8+ T cells in alopecia areata. Method: immunoSEQ multiplex PCR; TCRdb's copy keeps in-frame clones and lacks some. The data hold 65,000 to 70,000 clones, with approximately 60% observed a single time. The sequenced sample was CD8+ T cells sorted from blood, obtained at week 0. The receptors were gathered from a human donor with alopecia areata. Each CDR3 is given with its conserved first and last residue. Each record gives: J gene, V gene, D gene, clone size, CDR3 protein, CDR3 DNA. A D gene is named only where the DNA matches it firmly. Clone sizes are given selectively: once, few, many, or a class where the clone is expanded.

J gene: TRBJ1-5; V gene: TRBV6-5; D gene: -; clone size: -; CDR3 protein: CASRPTAYQPQHF; CDR3 DNA: TGTGCCAGCAGGCCGACAGCTTATCAGCCCCAGCATTTT
J gene: TRBJ1-1; V gene: TRBV27; D gene: -; clone size: -; CDR3 protein: CASSLSPDTNTEAFF; CDR3 DNA: TGTGCCAGCAGTTTATCCCCGGACACGAACACTGAAGCTTTCTTT
J gene: TRBJ2-1; V gene: TRBV28; D gene: -; clone size: -; CDR3 protein: CASSLRSLLGSYNEQFF; CDR3 DNA: TGTGCCAGCAGTTTAAGAAGTCTCTTGGGGTCCTACAATGAGCAGTTCTTC
J gene: TRBJ2-1; V gene: TRBV5-6; D gene: -; clone size: -; CDR3 protein: CASSSTSYNEQFF; CDR3 DNA: TGTGCCAGCAGCTCCACTAGTTACAATGAGCAGTTCTTC
J gene: TRBJ2-7; V gene: TRBV6-5; D gene: -; clone size: -; CDR3 protein: CASSYSQGGYEQYF; CDR3 DNA: TGTGCCAGCAGTTACTCCCAGGGAGGATACGAGCAGTACTTC
J gene: TRBJ1-2; V gene: TRBV25-1; D gene: TRBD1; clone size: -; CDR3 protein: CASSARDRGKGYGHTF; CDR3 DNA: TGTGCCAGCAGTGCCCGGGACAGGGGAAAGGGCTATGGCCACACCTTC
J gene: TRBJ2-7; V gene: TRBV4-3; D gene: -; clone size: -; CDR3 protein: CASSPRDGTNYEQYF; CDR3 DNA: TGCGCCAGCAGCCCCCGGGACGGGACCAACTACGAGCAGTACTTC
J gene: TRBJ2-5; V gene: TRBV7-2; D gene: -; clone size: once; CDR3 protein: CASSWTGLDEYF; CDR3 DNA: TGTGCCAGCAGCTGGACTGGACTCGACGAGTACTTC
J gene: TRBJ2-7; V gene: TRBV15; D gene: TRBD2; clone size: -; CDR3 protein: CATSEGTSGSYEQYF; CDR3 DNA: TGTGCCACCAGCGAGGGGACTAGCGGTTCCTACGAGCAGTACTTC
J gene: TRBJ2-7; V gene: TRBV30; D gene: TRBD2; clone size: -; CDR3 protein: CAWSVDLAAYEQYF; CDR3 DNA: TGTGCCTGGAGTGTCGATCTAGCGGCCTACGAGCAGTACTTC
J gene: TRBJ1-5; V gene: TRBV27; D gene: TRBD1; clone size: -; CDR3 protein: CASSWGRGYQPQHF; CDR3 DNA: TGTGCCAGCAGTTGGGGCAGGGGGTACCAGCCCCAGCATTTT
J gene: TRBJ2-1; V gene: TRBV29-1; D gene: -; clone size: once; CDR3 protein: CSVEMGVDEQFF; CDR3 DNA: TGCAGCGTTGAAATGGGGGTAGATGAGCAGTTCTTC
J gene: TRBJ2-4; V gene: TRBV5-1; D gene: -; clone size: -; CDR3 protein: CASSQPHIGGPGGFIQYF; CDR3 DNA: TGCGCCAGCAGTCAACCCCACATCGGGGGTCCCGGGGGTTTCATTCAGTACTTC
J gene: TRBJ2-1; V gene: TRBV7-9; D gene: -; clone size: -; CDR3 protein: CASSPGGASYNEQFF; CDR3 DNA: TGTGCCAGCAGCCCAGGAGGGGCCTCCTACAATGAGCAGTTCTTC
J gene: TRBJ1-1; V gene: TRBV9; D gene: -; clone size: -; CDR3 protein: CASSVGGAGTEAFF; CDR3 DNA: TGTGCCAGCAGCGTAGGCGGTGCCGGCACTGAAGCTTTCTTT
J gene: TRBJ1-5; V gene: TRBV23-1; D gene: -; clone size: -; CDR3 protein: CASSLDSNNQPQHF; CDR3 DNA: TGCGCCAGCAGCCTAGACAGTAACAATCAGCCCCAGCATTTT
J gene: TRBJ2-6; V gene: TRBV7-9; D gene: TRBD1; clone size: -; CDR3 protein: CASSPSKGTGVGGANVLTF; CDR3 DNA: TGTGCCAGCAGCCCGTCGAAGGGGACAGGGGTTGGAGGGGCCAACGTCCTGACTTTC
J gene: TRBJ2-6; V gene: TRBV25-1; D gene: -; clone size: -; CDR3 protein: CASSEWGMGVGANVLTF; CDR3 DNA: TGTGCCAGCAGTGAATGGGGTATGGGGGTAGGGGCCAACGTCCTGACTTTC
J gene: TRBJ1-2; V gene: TRBV7-9; D gene: -; clone size: -; CDR3 protein: CASSESPDGYTF; CDR3 DNA: TGTGCCAGCAGCGAAAGTCCGGATGGCTACACCTTC
J gene: TRBJ2-5; V gene: TRBV2; D gene: TRBD1; clone size: -; CDR3 protein: CASSEPGQAPGETQYF; CDR3 DNA: TGTGCCAGCAGTGAACCGGGACAGGCTCCCGGGGAGACCCAGTACTTC
J gene: TRBJ1-1; V gene: TRBV25-1; D gene: -; clone size: -; CDR3 protein: CASSPGRSDTEAFF; CDR3 DNA: TGTGCCAGCAGTCCGGGTAGATCGGACACTGAAGCTTTCTTT
J gene: TRBJ1-2; V gene: TRBV27; D gene: TRBD1; clone size: -; CDR3 protein: CASSPGGEGYGYTF; CDR3 DNA: TGTGCCAGCAGTCCAGGGGGGGAAGGGTATGGCTACACCTTC
J gene: TRBJ2-2; V gene: TRBV9; D gene: TRBD1; clone size: -; CDR3 protein: CASSHGQGRTGELFF; CDR3 DNA: TGTGCCAGCAGCCATGGACAGGGTCGCACCGGGGAGCTGTTTTTT
J gene: TRBJ1-5; V gene: TRBV10-3; D gene: -; clone size: -; CDR3 protein: CAISEGGRDQPQHF; CDR3 DNA: TGTGCCATCAGTGAAGGGGGTCGGGATCAGCCCCAGCATTTT
J gene: TRBJ1-2; V gene: TRBV27; D gene: -; clone size: -; CDR3 protein: CASSHGTPYGYTF; CDR3 DNA: TGTGCCAGCAGCCACGGGACTCCCTATGGCTACACCTTC
J gene: TRBJ2-5; V gene: TRBV9; D gene: TRBD2; clone size: -; CDR3 protein: CASSDGLAGGSLYQETQYF; CDR3 DNA: TGTGCCAGCAGCGACGGACTAGCGGGGGGGTCTCTGTACCAAGAGACCCAGTACTTC
J gene: TRBJ1-2; V gene: TRBV5-6; D gene: -; clone size: -; CDR3 protein: CASSLGSNYGYTF; CDR3 DNA: TGTGCCAGCAGCTTGGGTAGTAACTATGGCTACACCTTC
J gene: TRBJ1-2; V gene: TRBV29-1; D gene: -; clone size: once; CDR3 protein: CSVVLVGGLPNYGYTF; CDR3 DNA: TGCAGCGTTGTCCTCGTAGGAGGGCTCCCAAACTATGGCTACACCTTC
J gene: TRBJ1-1; V gene: TRBV7-9; D gene: -; clone size: once; CDR3 protein: CASSLGNRAAFF; CDR3 DNA: TGTGCCAGCAGCTTAGGTAACAGGGCAGCTTTCTTT
J gene: TRBJ2-7; V gene: TRBV27; D gene: -; clone size: -; CDR3 protein: CASSLSGPRPNEQYF; CDR3 DNA: TGTGCCAGCAGTTTATCAGGGCCCCGTCCCAACGAGCAGTACTTC
J gene: TRBJ2-5; V gene: TRBV7-9; D gene: -; clone size: once; CDR3 protein: CASSLSLDPQETQYF; CDR3 DNA: TGTGCCAGCAGCTTAAGCCTGGACCCCCAAGAGACCCAGTACTTC
J gene: TRBJ1-2; V gene: TRBV5-6; D gene: -; clone size: -; CDR3 protein: CASSSGLTNYGYTF; CDR3 DNA: TGTGCCAGCAGCTCAGGACTCACGAACTATGGCTACACCTTC
J gene: TRBJ2-7; V gene: TRBV27; D gene: -; clone size: -; CDR3 protein: CASSFIGNSYEQYF; CDR3 DNA: TGTGCCAGCAGTTTTATCGGCAATTCCTACGAGCAGTACTTC
J gene: TRBJ2-1; V gene: TRBV5-6; D gene: -; clone size: -; CDR3 protein: CASSPWPRDSYNEQFF; CDR3 DNA: TGTGCCAGCAGCCCGTGGCCTAGGGACTCCTACAATGAGCAGTTCTTC
J gene: TRBJ1-1; V gene: TRBV29-1; D gene: -; clone size: once; CDR3 protein: CSADPGLEAFF; CDR3 DNA: TGCAGCGCTGACCCGGGATTGGAAGCTTTCTTT
J gene: TRBJ2-1; V gene: TRBV30; D gene: -; clone size: few; CDR3 protein: CAWTLGRYNEQFF; CDR3 DNA: TGTGCCTGGACCCTGGGCCGATACAATGAGCAGTTCTTC
J gene: TRBJ1-2; V gene: TRBV9; D gene: TRBD1; clone size: -; CDR3 protein: CASSSTGGPNYGYTF; CDR3 DNA: TGTGCCAGCAGCTCTACAGGGGGTCCAAACTATGGCTACACCTTC
J gene: TRBJ2-7; V gene: TRBV29-1; D gene: -; clone size: -; CDR3 protein: CSVEDRDDEQYF; CDR3 DNA: TGCAGCGTTGAAGATCGGGACGACGAGCAGTACTTC
J gene: TRBJ1-1; V gene: TRBV30; D gene: -; clone size: -; CDR3 protein: CAWSPLTEAFF; CDR3 DNA: TGTGCCTGGAGTCCATTGACGGAAGCTTTCTTT
J gene: TRBJ2-1; V gene: TRBV9; D gene: -; clone size: few; CDR3 protein: CASSGLKYNEQFF; CDR3 DNA: TGTGCCAGCAGCGGCCTCAAATACAATGAGCAGTTCTTC
J gene: TRBJ2-7; V gene: TRBV7-9; D gene: -; clone size: -; CDR3 protein: CASSPAGGSFGTYSYEQYF; CDR3 DNA: TGTGCCAGCAGCCCTGCCGGGGGTTCGTTTGGGACTTACTCCTACGAGCAGTACTTC
J gene: TRBJ2-1; V gene: TRBV29-1; D gene: -; clone size: many; CDR3 protein: CSVVDNEQFF; CDR3 DNA: TGCAGCGTGGTGGACAATGAGCAGTTCTTC
J gene: TRBJ1-4; V gene: TRBV25-1; D gene: -; clone size: few; CDR3 protein: CASSEITRHFNEKLFF; CDR3 DNA: TGTGCCAGCAGTGAAATCACCAGACATTTTAATGAAAAACTGTTTTTT
J gene: TRBJ1-5; V gene: TRBV11-3; D gene: TRBD1; clone size: -; CDR3 protein: CASISSGGGHSNQPQHF; CDR3 DNA: TGTGCCAGCATTTCGTCAGGGGGCGGCCATAGCAATCAGCCCCAGCATTTT
J gene: TRBJ1-5; V gene: TRBV6-5; D gene: -; clone size: -; CDR3 protein: CASGEGYSNQPQHF; CDR3 DNA: TGTGCCAGCGGTGAGGGGTATAGCAATCAGCCCCAGCATTTT
J gene: TRBJ1-2; V gene: TRBV29-1; D gene: -; clone size: -; CDR3 protein: CSVEDLAVNYGYTF; CDR3 DNA: TGCAGCGTTGAAGATCTCGCAGTCAACTATGGCTACACCTTC
J gene: TRBJ2-5; V gene: TRBV7-9; D gene: -; clone size: few; CDR3 protein: CASSSRTAGYQETQYF; CDR3 DNA: TGTGCCAGCAGCTCCCGGACTGCGGGGTACCAAGAGACCCAGTACTTC
J gene: TRBJ2-7; V gene: TRBV10-3; D gene: TRBD1; clone size: -; CDR3 protein: CAISVDRDYEQYF; CDR3 DNA: TGTGCCATCAGTGTAGACAGGGACTACGAGCAGTACTTC
J gene: TRBJ1-1; V gene: TRBV28; D gene: -; clone size: -; CDR3 protein: CASSPWAGNTEAFF; CDR3 DNA: TGTGCCAGCAGCCCCTGGGCGGGGAACACTGAAGCTTTCTTT
J gene: TRBJ1-1; V gene: TRBV7-9; D gene: TRBD1; clone size: -; CDR3 protein: CASSLTGDTEAFF; CDR3 DNA: TGTGCCAGCAGCCTCACAGGGGATACTGAAGCTTTCTTT
J gene: TRBJ2-6; V gene: TRBV27; D gene: -; clone size: -; CDR3 protein: CASSHLWVSVPNVLTF; CDR3 DNA: TGTGCCAGCAGTCACTTGTGGGTTTCAGTCCCCAACGTCCTGACTTTC
J gene: TRBJ2-1; V gene: TRBV7-9; D gene: TRBD1; clone size: -; CDR3 protein: CASSFDRAYNEQFF; CDR3 DNA: TGTGCCAGCAGCTTTGACAGGGCGTACAATGAGCAGTTCTTC
J gene: TRBJ2-5; V gene: TRBV2; D gene: TRBD1; clone size: -; CDR3 protein: CASSELGTGTQETQYF; CDR3 DNA: TGTGCCAGCAGTGAACTCGGGACAGGGACCCAAGAGACCCAGTACTTC
J gene: TRBJ2-7; V gene: TRBV29-1; D gene: -; clone size: -; CDR3 protein: CSVAPTSGPNEQYF; CDR3 DNA: TGCAGCGTTGCCCCTACCAGTGGCCCGAACGAGCAGTACTTC